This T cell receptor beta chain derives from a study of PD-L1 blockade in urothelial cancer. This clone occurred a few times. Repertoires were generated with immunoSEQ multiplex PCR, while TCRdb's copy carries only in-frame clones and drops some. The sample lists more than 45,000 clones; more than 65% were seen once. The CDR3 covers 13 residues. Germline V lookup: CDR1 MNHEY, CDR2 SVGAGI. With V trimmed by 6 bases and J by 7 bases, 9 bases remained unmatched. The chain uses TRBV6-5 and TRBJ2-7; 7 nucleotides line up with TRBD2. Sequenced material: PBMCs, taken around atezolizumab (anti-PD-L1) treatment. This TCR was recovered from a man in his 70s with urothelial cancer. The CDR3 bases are TGTGCCAGCAGGCCCGCTCCTAGCGGTGAGCAGTACTTC. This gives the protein CASRPAPSGEQYF.